The 7 T cell receptor beta chains listed next were all sequenced from one sample in a study of yellow fever vaccine responses in identical twins. A single record per CDR3 protein comes from TCRdb applying MiXCR to the RT-PCR reads. The sample lists about 4,700 distinct CDR3 sequences, approximately 89% occurring once. Sample: T cells from blood (PBMCs), unsorted or a sorted subset (not recorded which), taken before or after yellow fever vaccination (not recorded which). Receptors originate from a woman in her late teens or twenties who received the yellow fever vaccine.

This chain links TRBV3-1 with TRBJ2-7; perhaps TRBD1 as D (6 bases). Germline V CDR1 and CDR2: LGHDT, YNNKEL (reference sequence). This CDR3 has 15 residues. Deletions cut 7 bases from V and 2 bases from J, with 18 bases between. Here the CDR3 DNA reads TGTGCCAGCACCATCTCGGCAGGGGCCCCCTACGAGCAGTACTTC. This gives the protein CASTISAGAPYEQYF.

This clonotype has just one count. CDR3 loop: CATSYTLGYNEQFF. CDR3 DNA sequence: TGTGCCACCAGTTACACACTAGGATACAATGAGCAGTTCTTC. V gene TRBV15 combines with J gene TRBJ2-1, with D possibly being TRBD2 (5 bases). V was pared by 6 bases and J by 4 bases, with 13 bases between. From germline, CDR1 is LNHNV and CDR2 YYDKDF (reference sequence). The length of the CDR3 is 14 residues. Full variable domain (outside the CDR3, taken from reference TRBV15 and TRBJ2-1): DAMVIQNPRYQVTQFGKPVTLSCSQTLNHNVMYWYQQKSSQAPKLLFHYYDKDFNNEADTPDNFQSRRPNTSFCFLDIRSPGLGDTAMYLCATSYTLGYNEQFFGPGTRLTVL.

The genes are TRBV4-3 and TRBJ2-3, with a possible D match to TRBD1 (5 bases). The germline CDR1 and CDR2 sequences are LGHNA and YSLEER. The CDR3 contains 17 residues. Deletions cut 4 bases from V and 3 bases from J, with 20 bases between. CDR3 sequence reads: CASSRRFQGFGTDTQYF. The CDR3 bases are TGCGCCAGCAGCCGACGTTTCCAGGGCTTTGGGACAGATACGCAGTATTTT.

This rearrangement joins TRBV10-3 to TRBJ2-4, with unresolved D. This CDR3 contains 16 residues. In germline, CDR1 is ENHRY, CDR2 SYGVKD. Trimming left V 0 bases short and J 0 bases short, with 9 bases between. The CDR3 loop reads CAISESADIAKNIQYF. Here the CDR3 DNA reads TGTGCCATCAGTGAGTCGGCAGACATAGCCAAAAACATTCAGTACTTC.

The chain joins TRBV2 to TRBJ2-7; D is uncertain. With 4 bases removed from V and 5 bases from J, the gap between germline ends came to 6 bases. Germline V lookup: CDR1 SNHLY, CDR2 FYNNEI. This CDR3 spans 11 amino acids. The CDR3 region is CASSVMDEQYF. The DNA for the CDR3 is TGTGCCAGCAGTGTTATGGACGAGCAGTACTTC.

The chain is built from TRBV30 and TRBJ2-7; D not resolved. CDR1 is GTSNPN and CDR2 is SVGIG in the germline V gene (reference sequence). The length of the CDR3 is 13 residues. Trimming took 0 bases from V and 3 from J, leaving 9 bases between them. CDR3: CAWSVRPGYEQYF. The CDR3 DNA follows: TGTGCCTGGAGTGTACGTCCGGGCTACGAGCAGTACTTC.

The genes are TRBV29-1 and TRBJ2-1; D is ambiguous. The ends were cut back, 2 bases at V and 14 bases at J, with 19 bases in the middle. The CDR3 is 13 amino acids. From germline, CDR1 is SQVTM and CDR2 ANQGSEA. Here the CDR3 reads CSVESSQPTLEFF. The CDR3 nucleotides read TGCAGCGTTGAATCTTCCCAGCCGACGTTAGAGTTCTTC.